Listed below are T cell receptor beta chains from one sample, sequenced in a study of regulatory T cells in long-lasting Graves disease. Via MiXCR, TCRdb re-called the multiplex PCR reads, giving one row per CDR3 protein. The repertoire has fewer than 600,000 distinct CDR3 sequences, 22% of them found once; the top ten carry around 12%. The source material was peripheral blood mononuclear cells (PBMCs), sampled when the disease was refractory, from a patient treated with antithyroid drugs. The receptors were gathered from a female donor with Graves disease. CDR3s include the opening cysteine and the closing phenylalanine or tryptophan. Fields, in order: V gene, J gene, clone size, D gene, CDR3 protein, CDR3 DNA. A D gene is named only where the DNA matches it firmly. For some rows the clone size is stated as once, few or many, or as a class when expanded; others skip it.

>TRBV20-1|TRBJ2-2|-|TRBD1
CSASKQGAGTGELFF
TGCAGTGCTAGCAAACAGGGGGCAGGGACCGGGGAGCTGTTTTTT
>TRBV20-1|TRBJ2-7|-|TRBD1
CSAERSGTADPSLFF
TGCAGTGCAGAACGATCTGGGACAGCCGATCCCTCACTTTTCTTC
>TRBV6-9|TRBJ1-2|many|-
CASSYTDYGYTF
TGTGCCAGCAGTTATACGGACTATGGCTACACCTTC
>TRBV7-2|TRBJ1-1|-|TRBD1
CASNSPGQGARTEAFF
TGTGCCAGCAACTCGCCGGGACAGGGGGCGAGGACTGAAGCTTTCTTT
>TRBV28|TRBJ2-7|-|-
CASSQCGNRAYEQYF
TGTGCCAGCAGCCAATGCGGTAACAGGGCCTACGAGCAGTACTTC
>TRBV11-1|TRBJ2-5|many|-
CASTRERTQYF
TGTGCCAGCACCCGAGAACGGACCCAGTACTTC
>TRBV2|TRBJ2-4|many|-
CASSDGKNIQYF
TGTGCCAGCAGTGATGGGAAAAACATTCAGTACTTC
>TRBV11-2|TRBJ2-1|once|-
CASSPTGVGEQFF
TGTGCCAGCAGCCCGACCGGGGTTGGGGAGCAGTTCTTC
>TRBV7-9|TRBJ1-1|few|-
CASSLHSGGDTEAFF
TGTGCCAGCAGCTTGCACAGCGGAGGGGACACTGAAGCTTTCTTT
>TRBV20-1|TRBJ1-6|-|-
CSARAASSPLHF
TGCAGTGCTAGAGCGGCCAGTTCACCCCTCCACTTT
>TRBV10-3|TRBJ1-2|many|TRBD1
CAAFSGTGAFYGYTF
TGTGCCGCGTTCTCCGGGACAGGGGCTTTCTATGGCTACACCTTC
>TRBV7-9|TRBJ2-5|-|-
CASREGEGQETQYF
TGTGCCAGCAGAGAGGGGGAGGGACAAGAGACCCAGTACTTC
>TRBV30|TRBJ1-1|many|-
CAWSVGSEAFF
TGTGCCTGGAGTGTAGGATCCGAAGCTTTCTTT
>TRBV5-1|TRBJ2-7|many|TRBD1
CASSEGQSVGEQYF
TGCGCCAGCAGCGAGGGACAGTCGGTGGGCGAGCAGTACTTC
>TRBV29-1|TRBJ1-5|few|-
CSVQAAGNQPQHF
TGCAGCGTGCAGGCGGCAGGGAACCAGCCCCAGCATTTT
>TRBV2|TRBJ2-2|many|-
CASIGKKLVTGELFF
TGTGCCAGCATCGGGAAGAAGCTTGTCACCGGGGAGCTGTTTTTT
>TRBV12-3/TRBV12-4|TRBJ2-7|many|TRBD1
CASSLAGGGNEQYF
TGTGCCAGCAGTTTAGCAGGGGGCGGAAACGAGCAGTACTTC
>TRBV6-1|TRBJ1-5|many|-
CASRAARQPQHF
TGTGCCAGCAGGGCCGCGAGGCAGCCCCAGCATTTT
>TRBV7-9|TRBJ2-4|-|-
CASSLSDGLLQYF
TGTGCCAGCAGCTTATCGGACGGACTTTTACAGTACTTC
>TRBV6-1|TRBJ2-7|-|-
CASRWGWASEQYF
TGTGCCAGCAGGTGGGGTTGGGCCTCCGAGCAGTACTTC
>TRBV7-2|TRBJ1-4|many|-
CASSLDRANEKLFF
TGTGCCAGCAGCTTAGACCGGGCTAATGAAAAACTGTTTTTT
>TRBV6-2/TRBV6-3|TRBJ2-4|-|-
CASRKTDFNKNIQYF
TGTGCCAGCAGAAAGACAGACTTCAACAAAAACATTCAGTACTTC
>TRBV12-3/TRBV12-4|TRBJ1-2|few|-
CASSPGPAGGYTF
TGTGCCAGCAGTCCCGGGCCAGCGGGAGGCTACACCTTC